This T cell receptor (beta chain) was captured by sequencing in a study of identical twins. Study observations and caveats: A partial confounding effect on zero-insertion analyses could come from invariant MAIT and iNKT cells. There was more out-of-frame TCR alpha sharing in monozygotic twins than models estimated. Twins showed weaker excess sharing in their beta out-of-frame sequences.

This clonotype occurred a few times. Its antigen is unidentified. Each CDR3 protein gets one entry after TCRdb re-called the 5' RACE reads with MiXCR. The data hold around 530,000 distinct CDR3 sequences, with around 15% observed a single time. The CDR3 is 14 residues long. Germline V gene data show CDR1 as LGHNA and CDR2 as YNFKEQ. V gave up 2 bases and J gave up 8 bases, with 12 bases separating them. The same specimen was also included in a second study, on yellow fever vaccine responses in identical twins.

This clonotype originated in a woman under 30 in good health. The V and J genes are TRBV4-2 and TRBJ2-2; D remains unclear. Sequencing input: CD4+ T cells sorted from blood. The DNA of the CDR3 is TGTGCCAGCAGCCAACCTGAATTCGTAGGGGAGCTGTTTTTT. Amino acids: CASSQPEFVGELFF.